The clone carrying this T cell receptor (beta chain) was counted between two and nine times. Its antigen remains unidentified. Between the trimmed V and J ends, which lost 1 base and 4 bases, there was a span of 11 bases. This CDR3 has 15 amino acids. Germline V gene sequence: CDR1 SGHDT, CDR2 YYEEEE. This sample is part of a study of cytomegalovirus exposure and HLA in healthy donors. Study-wide background: There were several hundred genotyped donors. Of these, roughly 80% fell in the genetic ancestry cluster associated with self-reported Caucasian donors. General study points: There were some public TCRs occurring in many donors, but most TCR sequences were rare. Previously analyzed data showed that most TCR beta V segments were productive at a frequency of about 87% or about 30%. Certain indistinguishable V segments, among them TRBV6-2 and TRBV6-3, were excluded.

PCR used 60 Vbeta primers and 13 Jbeta primers. The protocol was immunoSEQ multiplex PCR, while the TCRdb copy is restricted to in-frame clones and leaves out a portion. The sample includes some 110,000 clones, around three quarters seen only once; the top ten take approximately 0.9%. The sequence came from a woman under 40 in good health and CMV-seronegative. J is TRBJ1-4 and V is TRBV5-6, with D possibly being TRBD1 (5 bases). The specimen sequenced was PBMCs. The CDR3 loop reads CASSLFSGGNEKLFF. The CDR3 DNA is TGTGCCAGCAGCTTGTTTTCCGGGGGTAATGAAAAACTGTTTTTT.